One and the same sample provided the 13 T cell receptor beta chains below, sequenced in a study of cytomegalovirus exposure and HLA in healthy donors. PCR used 60 Vbeta primers and 13 Jbeta primers. TCRdb's table, derived via immunoSEQ multiplex PCR, lists solely in-frame clones and lacks some. The sample lists roughly 110,000 clones; around 75% were seen once. Input material: PBMCs. These receptors originate from a male donor in good health and CMV-seropositive.

This clone was seen a handful of times. The V and J genes are TRBV14 and TRBJ2-4; D unresolved. The ends were cut back, 0 bases at V and 0 bases at J, with 21 bases in the middle. The CDR3 totals 20 residues. In germline, CDR1 is SGHDN, CDR2 FVKESK. CDR3 region: CASSQEVGDLLSLAKNIQYF. CDR3 nucleotides: TGTGCCAGCAGCCAAGAAGTTGGCGACTTACTCTCACTAGCCAAAAACATTCAGTACTTC. Combining the CDR3 with reference TRBV14 and TRBJ2-4 gives the whole variable domain EAGVTQFPSHSVIEKGQTVTLRCDPISGHDNLYWYRRVMGKEIKFLLHFVKESKQDESGMPNNRFLAERTGGTYSTLKVQPAELEDSGVYFCASSQEVGDLLSLAKNIQYFGAGTRLSVL.

The rearrangement uses TRBV20-1 and TRBJ2-7; D gene ambiguous. Trimming removed 4 bases at V and 5 bases at J, with 6 bases between. This CDR3 spans 10 amino acids. Germline values: CDR1 DFQATT, CDR2 SNEGSKA (reference sequence). CDR3 in DNA: TGCAGTGCTATGGAGAACGAGCAGTACTTC. Amino acid sequence: CSAMENEQYF.

This chain uses TRBV7-6 with TRBJ2-7, with D perhaps matching TRBD1 (5 bases). Between the trimmed V and J ends, which lost 2 bases and 2 bases, there was a span of 10 bases. The germline V gene encodes CDR1 SGHVS and CDR2 FNYEAQ. The CDR3 spans 14 residues. In nucleotides, the CDR3 is TGTGCCAGCAGCTTAACAGGTGGCACCTACGAGCAGTACTTC. Translated: CASSLTGGTYEQYF.

The V gene is TRBV7-2, the J gene TRBJ2-1; 10 positions agree with TRBD2. The CDR3 length is 18 residues. V was pared by 5 bases and J by 2 bases, with 12 bases of the junction left unmatched. Germline V gives CDR1 SGHTA, CDR2 FQGNSA. Written as DNA, the CDR3 is TGTGCCAGCAGCCCACCAGAACGGACTAGCGGAGCCTACAATGAGCAGTTCTTC. This gives the protein CASSPPERTSGAYNEQFF.

This chain joins TRBV19 and TRBJ1-1; D is unclear. Germline V gene data show CDR1 as LNHDA and CDR2 as SQIVND (reference sequence). The CDR3 has 16 residues. V was trimmed by 4 bases and J by 5 bases, leaving 20 bases between them. As DNA, the CDR3 is TGTGCCAGTAGTACCCCCGGAGGAGGGATAAGAACTGAAGCTTTCTTT. As protein: CASSTPGGGIRTEAFF. The full variable domain, its missing parts supplied by reference TRBV19 and TRBJ1-1, is DGGITQSPKYLFRKEGQNVTLSCEQNLNHDAMYWYRQDPGQGLRLIYYSQIVNDFQKGDIAEGYSVSREKKESFPLTVTSAQKNPTAFYLCASSTPGGGIRTEAFFGQGTRLTVV.

This sequence joins TRBV20-1 and TRBJ2-1, with D unclear. The V gene lost 6 bases and the J gene lost 3 bases, with 6 bases spanning the gap. Germline V gene lookup returns CDR1 DFQATT and CDR2 SNEGSKA (reference sequence). The CDR3 loop spans 11 amino acids. In nucleotides, the CDR3 is TGCAGTGCCCGACACTACAATGAGCAGTTCTTC. Translated: CSARHYNEQFF.

The chain links TRBV29-1 to TRBJ1-1; a weak D match, TRBD1 (5 bases). CDR1 is SQVTM and CDR2 is ANQGSEA in the germline V gene. The CDR3 loop spans 13 amino acids. Trimming took off 7 bases at V and 2 bases at J, with 14 bases between the two ends. The CDR3 region has the DNA TGCAGCGCACGCTTCGGGACTAACACTGAAGCTTTCTTT. This translates into CSARFGTNTEAFF.

The CDR3 sequence is CASSEYTSDEQFF. DNA for the CDR3: TGTGCCAGCAGTGAATATACTTCTGATGAGCAGTTCTTC. The V and J genes are TRBV25-1 and TRBJ2-1; D gene ambiguous. V lost 0 bases to trimming and J lost 8 bases, with 8 bases between them. Looked up from germline, CDR1 is MGHDK and CDR2 is SYGVNS. The CDR3 runs 13 residues.

This clone was counted between two and nine times. The J gene is TRBJ1-1, the V gene TRBV19, with D possibly being TRBD1 (6 bases). This CDR3 spans 15 amino acids. V gave up 4 bases and J gave up 4 bases, with 16 bases separating them. The germline V gene has CDR1 LNHDA and CDR2 SQIVND (reference sequence). This CDR3 is CASSKFPGGRTEAFF. In DNA form, the CDR3 reads TGTGCCAGTAGTAAATTTCCGGGGGGCCGCACTGAAGCTTTCTTT.

The V gene is TRBV6-5, the J gene TRBJ2-7; TRBD1 aligns across 8 bases. Germline CDR1 is MNHEY and CDR2 is SVGAGI. V shed 3 bases and J 2 bases; nucleotides not matched to a gene: 9. The CDR3 totals 16 residues. In nucleotides, the CDR3 is TGTGCCAGCAGTTATTCCCGGACAGGGTCTACCTACGAGCAGTACTTC. This sequence encodes CASSYSRTGSTYEQYF.

This clone occurred once. This rearrangement joins TRBV29-1 to TRBJ2-3; 12 bases are shared with TRBD2. With 6 bases clipped from V and 1 base from J, the junction kept 17 bases outside the gene matches. The V gene's germline CDR1 is SQVTM and CDR2 ANQGSEA. This CDR3 spans 19 amino acids. CDR3 protein: CSVKPSGLAGGTRTDTQYF. In DNA, the CDR3 is TGCAGCGTCAAACCCTCCGGCCTAGCGGGAGGGACCCGCACAGATACGCAGTATTTT.

The CDR3 reads CASSRDLKGMTDTQYF. The CDR3 DNA reads TGTGCCAGCAGCCGGGACTTAAAAGGCATGACAGATACGCAGTATTTT. The V gene is TRBV5-6, the J gene TRBJ2-3, with D possibly TRBD2 on 6 matching bases. The CDR3 consists of 16 residues. CDR1 SGHDT and CDR2 YYEEEE come from the germline V gene. Trimming took 4 bases from V and 3 from J, leaving 18 bases between them.

This chain links TRBV6-1 with TRBJ2-7; D is unclear. The CDR3 has 13 residues. The germline V gene encodes CDR1 MNHNS and CDR2 SASEGT. Trimming took off 3 bases at V and 2 bases at J, with 8 bases between the two ends. CDR3 sequence (DNA): TGTGCCAGCAGTGACAGGTTAACCTACGAGCAGTACTTC. This codes for CASSDRLTYEQYF.